Shown below are 13 T cell receptor beta chains from a single sample sequenced in a study of T cells in Graves' hyperthyroidism and ophthalmopathy. Researchers took RNA transcripts and amplified the TCR beta CDR3 regions from them. During a first-round RT-PCR of the TCR CDR3, the HTBI primer set was used. One entry per CDR3 protein, called by TCRdb with MiXCR from the multiplex PCR reads. The repertoire consists of approximately 620,000 distinct CDR3 sequences, with approximately 15% occurring once and the leading ten covering roughly 3.3%. The sequenced material came from blood. The receptors were gathered from a woman between 40 and 50 years old with Graves' ophthalmopathy.

This clonotype was counted many times. This rearrangement joins TRBV15 to TRBJ2-2, with D tentatively TRBD1 (5 bases). Germline V gene data show CDR1 as LNHNV and CDR2 as YYDKDF (reference sequence). V shed 0 bases and J shed 4 bases, with 12 bases lying between them. The CDR3 extends over 16 amino acids. This CDR3 is CATSRDRRVGTGELFF. The DNA of the CDR3 is TGTGCCACCAGCAGAGATCGCAGGGTGGGCACCGGGGAGCTGTTTTTT.

Many counts were recorded for this clonotype. The chain joins TRBV28 to TRBJ2-1, with D possibly TRBD2 on 5 matching bases. V lost 8 bases to trimming and J lost 0 bases, with 5 bases between them. This CDR3 contains 12 residues. Germline lookup yields CDR1 MDHEN and CDR2 SYDVKM. Here the CDR3 reads CASEGSYNEQFF. The CDR3 DNA follows: TGTGCCAGCGAGGGCTCCTACAATGAGCAGTTCTTC.

This clonotype was detected only a few times. The V call is TRBV2, the J call TRBJ2-7; TRBD1 agrees at 12 bases. With 6 bases clipped from V and 7 bases from J, the junction kept 10 bases outside the gene matches. CDR3 length equals 15 residues. Germline CDR1 is SNHLY and CDR2 is FYNNEI. CDR3 in DNA: TGTGCCAGCAGCGTACCGGGACAGGGGGCTCAGGAGCAGTACTTC. Translated: CASSVPGQGAQEQYF. Full variable domain (missing parts from reference TRBV2 and TRBJ2-7): EPEVTQTPSHQVTQMGQEVILRCVPISNHLYFYWYRQILGQKVEFLVSFYNNEISEKSEIFDDQFSVERPDGSNFTLKIRSTKLEDSAMYFCASSVPGQGAQEQYFGPGTRLTVT.

This clonotype has ten or more counts. V and J are TRBV9 and TRBJ2-1; the match to TRBD2 covers 8 bases. With V trimmed by 0 bases and J by 9 bases, 8 bases remained unmatched. CDR3 length: 15 residues. In germline, CDR1 is SGDLS, CDR2 YYNGEE. This CDR3 reads CASSVDQAGLGEQFF. The CDR3 DNA reads TGTGCCAGCAGCGTAGATCAGGCGGGACTAGGTGAGCAGTTCTTC.

The table lists this clonotype with many counts. The genes are TRBV20-1 and TRBJ2-1; the D is unclear. The germline gives CDR1 DFQATT, CDR2 SNEGSKA (reference sequence). This CDR3 is 15 amino acids long. Trimming took off 5 bases at V and 6 bases at J, with 20 bases between the two ends. CDR3 amino acids: CSACPLPGLGNEQFF. The CDR3 region has the DNA TGCAGTGCTTGCCCACTTCCCGGTCTCGGCAATGAGCAGTTCTTC.

The rearrangement joins TRBV11-2 to TRBJ2-7; 13 bases are a match to TRBD2. The germline CDR1 and CDR2 sequences are SGHAT and FQNNGV. The CDR3 extends over 18 amino acids. The V segment lost 5 bases and the J segment 1 base; nucleotides outside the gene matches: 11. CDR3 in amino acids: CASSRTGTSGVYSYEQYF. The DNA of the CDR3 is TGTGCCAGCAGCCGCACCGGGACTAGCGGGGTGTATTCCTACGAGCAGTACTTC.

The chain joins TRBV20-1 to TRBJ2-3, with D uncertain. The germline V gene encodes CDR1 DFQATT and CDR2 SNEGSKA (reference sequence). CDR3 length equals 12 residues. V dropped 5 bases and J dropped 8 bases, with 14 bases sitting between them. The CDR3 DNA is TGCAGTGCTCCGCGGAGTCGCCCTACGCAGTATTTT. This encodes CSAPRSRPTQYF.

This clonotype was seen repeatedly, ten times or more. The chain couples TRBV6-1 to TRBJ1-1; D ambiguous. This CDR3 is 13 amino acids long. V was pared by 0 bases and J by 1 base, with 3 bases between. Per germline, CDR1 MNHNS and CDR2 SASEGT. CDR3 coding DNA: TGTGCCAGCAGTGAAGCGGGGAACACTGAAGCTTTCTTT. This sequence encodes CASSEAGNTEAFF.

The chain combines TRBV15 with TRBJ2-2, with no clear D. This CDR3 spans 13 amino acids. V lost 0 bases, J lost 6 bases, and 5 bases lay in between. Germline-derived CDR1 and CDR2 are LNHNV and YYDKDF (reference sequence). The CDR3 region has the DNA TGTGCCACCAGCAGAGATGTACCCGGGGAGCTGTTTTTT. Translated, it gives CATSRDVPGELFF.

This clonotype was counted only a few times. The V and J genes are TRBV19 and TRBJ1-5, with 7 bases matching TRBD1. CDR1 and CDR2 from the germline V gene are LNHDA and SQIVND (reference sequence). The CDR3 runs to 15 residues. The V and J ends lost 4 bases and 2 bases, in that order; junction bases with no gene match: 5. CDR3 in amino acids: CASSTHRGGNQPQHF. CDR3 coding DNA: TGTGCCAGTAGTACCCACAGGGGAGGCAATCAGCCCCAGCATTTT.

In its sample, this clonotype was seen a few times. The chain has TRBV20-1 and TRBJ2-1, with D perhaps TRBD2 (5 bases). Looked up from germline, CDR1 is DFQATT and CDR2 is SNEGSKA (reference sequence). V was cut by 6 bases and J by 5 bases, with 17 bases left in between. CDR3 length: 14 amino acids. This chain's CDR3 is CSADYRTGNNEQFF. The CDR3 DNA follows: TGCAGTGCCGACTACCGGACGGGGAACAATGAGCAGTTCTTC.

This clonotype was observed a handful of times. The J gene is TRBJ1-1, the V gene TRBV28; D is possibly TRBD1 (6 bases). Trimming pared 6 bases from V and 5 bases from J, leaving 19 bases between. The germline V gene encodes CDR1 MDHEN and CDR2 SYDVKM. CDR3 length: 15 residues. The CDR3 DNA reads TGTGCCAGCAGCGTCGGGGGCGCGGGGGGAACTGAAGCTTTCTTT. Encoded protein: CASSVGGAGGTEAFF.

V is TRBV18 and J is TRBJ2-2, with 13 nucleotides matching TRBD2. The CDR3 consists of 18 residues. Germline trimming cut 0 bases from V and 6 bases from J; bases unmatched to any gene: 7. The germline gives CDR1 KGHSH, CDR2 LQKENI. Written as DNA, the CDR3 is TGTGCCAGCTCACCACCCAAACTAGCGGGAGGGCCGTCCGGGGAGCTGTTTTTT. Translating gives CASSPPKLAGGPSGELFF.